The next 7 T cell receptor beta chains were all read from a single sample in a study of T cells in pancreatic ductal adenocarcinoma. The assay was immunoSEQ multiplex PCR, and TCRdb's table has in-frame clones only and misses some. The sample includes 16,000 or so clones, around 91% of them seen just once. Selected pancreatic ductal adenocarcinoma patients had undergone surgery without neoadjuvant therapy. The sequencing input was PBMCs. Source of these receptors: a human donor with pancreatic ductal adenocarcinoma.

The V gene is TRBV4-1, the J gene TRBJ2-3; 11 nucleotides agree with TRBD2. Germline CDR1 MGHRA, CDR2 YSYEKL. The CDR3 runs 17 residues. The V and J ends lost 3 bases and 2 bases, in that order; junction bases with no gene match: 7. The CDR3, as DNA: TGCGCCAGCAGCCAGGGCCCGGGACTAGCGGACACAGATACGCAGTATTTT. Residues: CASSQGPGLADTDTQYF.

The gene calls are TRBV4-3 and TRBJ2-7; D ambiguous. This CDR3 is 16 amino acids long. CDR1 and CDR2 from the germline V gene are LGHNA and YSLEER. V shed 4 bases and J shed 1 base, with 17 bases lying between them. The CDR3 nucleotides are TGCGCCAGCAGCCGCTACGGGTCCATCGGTTCCTACGAGCAGTACTTC. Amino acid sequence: CASSRYGSIGSYEQYF.

The CDR3 sequence: CASSYGGPPLSEQYF. Written as DNA, the CDR3 is TGTGCCAGCAGTTACGGGGGGCCACCTCTCTCCGAGCAGTACTTC. The chain recombines TRBV6-5 with TRBJ2-7; either TRBD1 or TRBD2 may supply D (6 bases each). The V end was cut by 2 bases, the J end by 6 bases, with 17 bases between. Germline assignment: CDR1 MNHEY and CDR2 SVGAGI. This CDR3 contains 15 residues.

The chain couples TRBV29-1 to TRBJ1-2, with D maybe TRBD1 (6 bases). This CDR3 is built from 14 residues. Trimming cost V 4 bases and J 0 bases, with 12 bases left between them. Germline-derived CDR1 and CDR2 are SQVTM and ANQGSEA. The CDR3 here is CSVARGASNYGYTF. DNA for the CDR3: TGCAGCGTTGCACGGGGGGCCTCTAACTATGGCTACACCTTC.

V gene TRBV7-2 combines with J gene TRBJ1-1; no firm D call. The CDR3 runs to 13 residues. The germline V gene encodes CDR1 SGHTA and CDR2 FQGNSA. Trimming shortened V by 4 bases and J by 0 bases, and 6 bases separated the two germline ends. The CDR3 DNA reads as TGTGCCAGCAGCTCCCAGGTGAACACTGAAGCTTTCTTT. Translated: CASSSQVNTEAFF.

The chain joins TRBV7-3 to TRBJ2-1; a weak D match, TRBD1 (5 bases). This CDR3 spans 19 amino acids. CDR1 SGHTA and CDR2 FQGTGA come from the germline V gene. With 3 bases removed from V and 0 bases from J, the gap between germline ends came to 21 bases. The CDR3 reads CASSFPPYNRISSYNEQFF. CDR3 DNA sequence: TGTGCCAGCAGCTTCCCCCCTTACAACAGGATAAGCTCCTACAATGAGCAGTTCTTC.

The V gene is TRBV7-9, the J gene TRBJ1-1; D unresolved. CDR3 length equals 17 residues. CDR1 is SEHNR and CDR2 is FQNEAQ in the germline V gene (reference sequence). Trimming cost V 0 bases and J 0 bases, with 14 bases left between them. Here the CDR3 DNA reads TGTGCCAGCAGCTTAGCGAGATCTTCCGGGGTGAACACTGAAGCTTTCTTT. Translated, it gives CASSLARSSGVNTEAFF. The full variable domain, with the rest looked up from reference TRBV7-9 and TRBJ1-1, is DTGVSQNPRHKITKRGQNVTFRCDPISEHNRLYWYRQTLGQGPEFLTYFQNEAQLEKSRLLSDRFSAERPKGSFSTLEIQRTEQGDSAMYLCASSLARSSGVNTEAFFGQGTRLTVV.